Detailed here is one T cell receptor (beta chain). Germline lookup yields CDR1 SGHNT and CDR2 YENEEA. The CDR3 totals 14 residues. V lost 7 bases to trimming and J lost 1 base, with 14 bases between them. This record belongs to a study of beta chain features in type 1 diabetes. Expressed TCRB transcripts were sequenced because the isolated RNA had all been reverse transcribed beforehand. The method was immunoSEQ multiplex PCR; TCRdb's version includes in-frame clones alone and lacks a portion of them. The repertoire holds about 900,000 clones, with about a sixth as singletons. Source material: naive CD4+ T cells from blood. The chain is built from TRBV11-3 and TRBJ2-7; D might be TRBD2 (5 bases). The receptor comes from a young woman in good health. This CDR3 is CASTPPGVSYEQYF. CDR3 nucleotide sequence: TGTGCCAGCACCCCCCCCGGGGTGTCCTACGAGCAGTACTTC.